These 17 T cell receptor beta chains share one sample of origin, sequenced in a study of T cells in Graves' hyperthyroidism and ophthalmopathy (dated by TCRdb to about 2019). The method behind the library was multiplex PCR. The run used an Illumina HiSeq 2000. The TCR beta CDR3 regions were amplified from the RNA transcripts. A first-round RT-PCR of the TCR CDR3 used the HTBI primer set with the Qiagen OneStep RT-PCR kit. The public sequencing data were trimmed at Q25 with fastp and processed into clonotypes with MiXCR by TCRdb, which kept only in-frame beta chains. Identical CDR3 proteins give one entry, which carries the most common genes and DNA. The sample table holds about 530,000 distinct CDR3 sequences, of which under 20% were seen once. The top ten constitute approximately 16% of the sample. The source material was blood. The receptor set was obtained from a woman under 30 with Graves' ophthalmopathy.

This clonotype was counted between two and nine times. The CDR3 region has the DNA TGCAGTGCGAGGTCACAGGAGGCGCGGGGCTACACCTTC. This codes for CSARSQEARGYTF. The rearrangement uses TRBV20-1 and TRBJ1-2; weak D call: TRBD1 (5 bases). V was shortened by 6 bases and J by 8 bases, with 19 bases between the two germline ends. This CDR3 spans 13 amino acids. The germline V gene has CDR1 DFQATT and CDR2 SNEGSKA (reference sequence).

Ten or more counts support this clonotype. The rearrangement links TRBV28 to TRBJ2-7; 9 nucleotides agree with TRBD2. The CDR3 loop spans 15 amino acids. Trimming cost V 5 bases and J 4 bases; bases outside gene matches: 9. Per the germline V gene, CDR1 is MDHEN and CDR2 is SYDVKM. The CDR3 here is CASSAPLSGRYEQYF. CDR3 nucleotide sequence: TGTGCCAGCAGTGCCCCGCTTAGCGGGAGATACGAGCAGTACTTC. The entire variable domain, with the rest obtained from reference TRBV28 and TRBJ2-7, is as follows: DVKVTQSSRYLVKRTGEKVFLECVQDMDHENMFWYRQDPGLGLRLIYFSYDVKMKEKGDIPEGYSVSREKKERFSLILESASTNQTSMYLCASSAPLSGRYEQYFGPGTRLTVT.

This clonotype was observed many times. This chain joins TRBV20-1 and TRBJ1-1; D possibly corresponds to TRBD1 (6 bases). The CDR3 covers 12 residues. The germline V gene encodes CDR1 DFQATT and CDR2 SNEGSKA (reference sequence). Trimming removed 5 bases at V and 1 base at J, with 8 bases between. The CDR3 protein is CSAGQTNTEAFF. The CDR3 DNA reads TGCAGTGCTGGACAGACGAACACTGAAGCTTTCTTT.

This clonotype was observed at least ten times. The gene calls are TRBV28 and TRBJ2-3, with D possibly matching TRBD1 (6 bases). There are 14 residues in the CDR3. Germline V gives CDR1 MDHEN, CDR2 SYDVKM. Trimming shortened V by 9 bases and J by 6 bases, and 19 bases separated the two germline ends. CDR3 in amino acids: CASETQGKGDTQYF. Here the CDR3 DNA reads TGTGCCAGTGAAACCCAGGGGAAGGGGGATACGCAGTATTTT.

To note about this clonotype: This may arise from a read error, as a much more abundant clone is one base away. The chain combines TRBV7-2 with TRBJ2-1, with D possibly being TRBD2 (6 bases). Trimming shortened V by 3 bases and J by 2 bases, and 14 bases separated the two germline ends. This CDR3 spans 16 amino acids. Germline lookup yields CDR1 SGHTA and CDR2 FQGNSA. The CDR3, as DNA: TGTGCCAGCAGCTTTAAAGTCGGGAGCACCTACAATGAGCAGTTCTTC. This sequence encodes CASSFKVGSTYNEQFF. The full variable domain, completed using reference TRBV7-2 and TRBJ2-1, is GAGVSQSPSNKVTEKGKDVELRCDPISGHTALYWYRQSLGQGLEFLIYFQGNSAPDKSGLPSDRFSAERTGGSVSTLTIQRTQQEDSAVYLCASSFKVGSTYNEQFFGPGTRLTVL.

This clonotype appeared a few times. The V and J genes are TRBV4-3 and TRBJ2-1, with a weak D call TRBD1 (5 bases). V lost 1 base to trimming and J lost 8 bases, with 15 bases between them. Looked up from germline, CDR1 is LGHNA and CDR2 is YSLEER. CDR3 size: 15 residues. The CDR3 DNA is TGCGCCAGCAGCCAAGGGGCAAGGGGCCACGATGAGCAGTTCTTC. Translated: CASSQGARGHDEQFF.

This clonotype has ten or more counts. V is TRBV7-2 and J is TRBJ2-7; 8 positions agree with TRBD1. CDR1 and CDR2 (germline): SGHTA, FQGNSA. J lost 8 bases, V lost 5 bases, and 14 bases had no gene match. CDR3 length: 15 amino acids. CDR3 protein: CASSLTDRDRFQQYF. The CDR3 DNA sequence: TGTGCCAGCAGCCTCACTGACCGGGACAGGTTCCAGCAGTACTTC.

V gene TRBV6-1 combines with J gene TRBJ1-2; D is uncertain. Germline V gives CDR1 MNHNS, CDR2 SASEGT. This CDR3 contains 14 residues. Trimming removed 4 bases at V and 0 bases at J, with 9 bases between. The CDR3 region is CASSVSTPNYGYTF. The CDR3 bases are TGTGCCAGCAGTGTCTCGACACCTAACTATGGCTACACCTTC.

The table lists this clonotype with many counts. CDR3 DNA sequence: TGTGCCAGCATAGGACAGGATGGAGATACGCAGTATTTT. It translates to CASIGQDGDTQYF. The chain uses TRBV6-1 and TRBJ2-3; 7 bases are shared with TRBD1. This CDR3 has 13 amino acids. V lost 7 bases, J lost 5 bases, and 6 bases stayed unmatched. CDR1 MNHNS and CDR2 SASEGT come from the germline V gene.

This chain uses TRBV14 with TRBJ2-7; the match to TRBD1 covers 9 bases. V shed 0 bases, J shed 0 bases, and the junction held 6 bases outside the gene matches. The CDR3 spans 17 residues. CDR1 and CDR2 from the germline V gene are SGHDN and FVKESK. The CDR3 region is CASSQDRGTGSSYEQYF. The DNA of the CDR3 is TGTGCCAGCAGCCAAGATAGAGGGACAGGGAGCTCCTACGAGCAGTACTTC.

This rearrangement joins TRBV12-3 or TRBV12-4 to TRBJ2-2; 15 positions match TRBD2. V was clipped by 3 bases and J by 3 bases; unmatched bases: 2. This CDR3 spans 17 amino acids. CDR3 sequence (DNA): TGTGCCAGCAGTTTGGGGACTAGCGGGGGGTACACCGGGGAGCTGTTTTTT. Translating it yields CASSLGTSGGYTGELFF.

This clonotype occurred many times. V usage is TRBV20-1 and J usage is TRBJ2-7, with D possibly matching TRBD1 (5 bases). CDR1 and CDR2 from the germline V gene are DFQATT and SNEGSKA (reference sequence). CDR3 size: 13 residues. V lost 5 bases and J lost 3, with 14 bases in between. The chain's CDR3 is CSALTGANYEQYF. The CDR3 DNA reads TGCAGTGCTTTAACAGGAGCCAACTACGAGCAGTACTTC.

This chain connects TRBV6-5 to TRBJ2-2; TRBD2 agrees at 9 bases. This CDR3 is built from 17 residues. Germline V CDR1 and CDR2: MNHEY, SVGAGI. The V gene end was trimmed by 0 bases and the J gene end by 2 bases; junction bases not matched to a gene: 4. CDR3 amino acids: CASSYSVTSGNTGELFF. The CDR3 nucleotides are TGTGCCAGCAGTTACTCCGTGACTAGCGGAAACACCGGGGAGCTGTTTTTT.

The CDR3 DNA is TGTGCCACCAGCAGGGGGCAAAGTCGGGATGAGCAGTTCTTC. Its protein is CATSRGQSRDEQFF. The chain recombines TRBV15 with TRBJ2-1, with D maybe TRBD1 (5 bases). CDR1 LNHNV and CDR2 YYDKDF come from the germline V gene (reference sequence). V dropped 3 bases and J dropped 8 bases, with 14 bases sitting between them. The CDR3 sequence is 14 residues long.

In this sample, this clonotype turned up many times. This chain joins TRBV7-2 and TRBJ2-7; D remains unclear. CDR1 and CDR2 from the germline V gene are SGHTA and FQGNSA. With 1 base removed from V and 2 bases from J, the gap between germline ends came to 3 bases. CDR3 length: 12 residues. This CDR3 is CASSLGTYEQYF. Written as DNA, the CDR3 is TGTGCCAGCAGCTTAGGGACCTACGAGCAGTACTTC.

CDR3 sequence (DNA): TGTGCCATCAGTGAGGCGGAAGAGCAGTTCTTC. Protein sequence: CAISEAEEQFF. The rearrangement uses TRBV10-3 and TRBJ2-1; D call uncertain. The CDR3 contains 11 residues. V lost 2 bases to trimming and J lost 10 bases, with 6 bases between them. Germline CDR1 and CDR2: ENHRY and SYGVKD.

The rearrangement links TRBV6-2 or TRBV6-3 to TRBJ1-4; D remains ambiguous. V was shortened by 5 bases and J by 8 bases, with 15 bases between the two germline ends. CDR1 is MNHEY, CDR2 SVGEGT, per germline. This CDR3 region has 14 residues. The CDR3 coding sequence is TGTGCCAGCAGTGTCCCCACGGGCACAGAAAAACTGTTTTTT. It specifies CASSVPTGTEKLFF.